The clone carrying this T cell receptor (beta chain) was recorded at least ten times. This sample's RNA came from whole unsorted tissue. This specimen belongs to a study of tumor and adjacent non-tumor tissue in lung cancer. CDR1 SGHTA and CDR2 FQGNSA come from the germline V gene. CDR3 length: 14 residues. Trimming took 2 bases from V and 6 from J; bases not matched to a gene: 3. A modified ARM-PCR protocol with three rounds of nested PCR amplified TCRbeta. TCRdb ran MiXCR on the multiplex PCR reads and lists one entry per CDR3 protein. The table has around 70,000 distinct CDR3 sequences, 55% to 70% seen once.

The TCR sequence derives from a man aged 50 to 59 with non-small cell lung cancer. Source material: lung tumor tissue. The chain is built from TRBV7-2 and TRBJ2-3, with TRBD2 identical over 9 bases. The CDR3, as DNA: TGTGCCAGCAGCTTACTAGCGGGAAGGGATACGCAGTATTTT. Its protein is CASSLLAGRDTQYF.